Below, one TCR beta chain is given with its context. Its antigen is undetermined. TCR alpha and beta CDR3 regions were amplified from RNA using iRepertoire nested multiplex PCR. Tissue mRNA or PBMC total RNA, 100-400 ng, went into one-step reverse transcription and amplification. TCRdb itself ran the multiplex PCR reads through MiXCR, one entry per CDR3 protein. This table has around 130,000 distinct CDR3 sequences, around 23% appearing once. The V and J ends lost 4 bases and 0 bases, in that order; junction bases with no gene match: 6. There are 16 residues in the CDR3. CDR1 is SGHRS, CDR2 YFSETQ, per germline. This sample is drawn from a study of glioma-infiltrating T cells. Study-level findings and limits: Gliomas, especially low-grade, showed above-expected tissue-blood divergence; non-neoplastic patients showed below. Very few CDR3 sequences were shared between tissue and blood.

The sample comprised glioma tissue, nonneoplastic brain tissue, or PBMCs (not recorded which). V usage is TRBV5-1 and J usage is TRBJ2-3; 9 nucleotides agree with TRBD2. The sequence derives from a human donor with low-grade glioma or glioblastoma, undergoing nonglioma brain surgery, or in good health (not recorded which). CDR3 bases: TGCGCCAGCAGCACGGGACTAGCTTCTAGCACAGATACGCAGTATTTT. It codes for CASSTGLASSTDTQYF.